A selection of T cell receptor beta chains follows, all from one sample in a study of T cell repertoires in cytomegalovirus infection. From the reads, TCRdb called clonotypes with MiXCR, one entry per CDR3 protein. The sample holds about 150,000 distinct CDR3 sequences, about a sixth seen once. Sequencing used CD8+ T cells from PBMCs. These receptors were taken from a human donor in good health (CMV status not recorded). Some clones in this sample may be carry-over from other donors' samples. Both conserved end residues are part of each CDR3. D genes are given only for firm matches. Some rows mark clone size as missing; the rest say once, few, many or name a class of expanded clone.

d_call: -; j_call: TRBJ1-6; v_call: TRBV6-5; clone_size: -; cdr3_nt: TGTGCCAGCAGTCAACAATTGGGGGGCACCGGTATTTCACCCCTCCACTTT; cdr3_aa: CASSQQLGGTGISPLHF
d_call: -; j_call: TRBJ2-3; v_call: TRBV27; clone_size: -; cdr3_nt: TGTGCCAGCAGTTCCCGGTACAGGGGCACAGATACGCAGTATTTT; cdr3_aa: CASSSRYRGTDTQYF
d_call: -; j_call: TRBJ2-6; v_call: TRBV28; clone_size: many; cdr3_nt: TGTGCCAGCAGTGACTCCCTCTCTGGGGCCAACGTCCTGACTTTC; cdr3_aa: CASSDSLSGANVLTF
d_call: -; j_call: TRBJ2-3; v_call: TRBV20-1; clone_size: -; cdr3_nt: TGCAGTGCTACACAGGGCCTCACAGATACGCAGTATTTT; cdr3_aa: CSATQGLTDTQYF
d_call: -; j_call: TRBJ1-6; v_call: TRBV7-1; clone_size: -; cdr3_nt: TGTGCCAGCAGCTCCCTCAACCTCCACTTT; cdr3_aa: CASSSLNLHF
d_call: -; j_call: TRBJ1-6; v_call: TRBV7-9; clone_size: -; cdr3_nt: TGTGCCAGCAGCCCAACTGAAGGGTGGAATTCACCCCTCCACTTT; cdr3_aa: CASSPTEGWNSPLHF
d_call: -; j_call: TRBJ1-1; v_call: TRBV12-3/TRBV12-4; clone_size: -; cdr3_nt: TGTGCCAGCAGTTCCCCGTCGAACAGGGAGAACACTGAAGCTTTCTTT; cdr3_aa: CASSSPSNRENTEAFF
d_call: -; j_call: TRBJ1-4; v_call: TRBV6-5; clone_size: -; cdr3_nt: TGTGCCAGCAGTTACTACGGGGGAAGGGCGGAAAAACTGTTTTTT; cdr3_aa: CASSYYGGRAEKLFF
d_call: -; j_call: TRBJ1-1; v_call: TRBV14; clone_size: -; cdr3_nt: TGTGCCAGCAGCCAAGGGGCCCGCACTGAAGCTTTCTTT; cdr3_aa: CASSQGARTEAFF
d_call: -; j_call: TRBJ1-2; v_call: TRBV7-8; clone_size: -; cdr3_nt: TGTGCCAGCAGCCTCCGCACAGGGAGCCCCTATGGCTACACCTTC; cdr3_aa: CASSLRTGSPYGYTF
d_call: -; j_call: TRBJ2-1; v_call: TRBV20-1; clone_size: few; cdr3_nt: TGCAGTGCTAGGCTCCGTGGGTACAATGAGCAGTTCTTC; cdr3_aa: CSARLRGYNEQFF
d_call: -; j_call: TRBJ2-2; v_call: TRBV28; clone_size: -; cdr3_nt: TGTGCCAGCAGTTTACTCGCTAGCACCGGGGAGCTGTTTTTT; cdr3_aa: CASSLLASTGELFF
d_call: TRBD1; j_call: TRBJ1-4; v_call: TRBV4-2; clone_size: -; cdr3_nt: TGTACCAGCAGCCAAGACCGGGACAGTAATGAAAAACTGTTTTTT; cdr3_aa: CTSSQDRDSNEKLFF
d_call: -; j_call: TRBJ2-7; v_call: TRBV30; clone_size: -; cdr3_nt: TGTGCCTGGAGTGGCCGGAGGGGTTACGAGCAGTACTTC; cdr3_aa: CAWSGRRGYEQYF
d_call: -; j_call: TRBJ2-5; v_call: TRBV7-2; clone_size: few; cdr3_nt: TGTGCCAGCAGCCCCCCCGACAGGCAAGAGACCCAGTACTTC; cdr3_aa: CASSPPDRQETQYF
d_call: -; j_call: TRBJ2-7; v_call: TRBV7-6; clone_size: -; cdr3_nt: TGTGCCAGCAGCTTAGAAGGGAGGGGGCTAGCCTGGTACGAGCAGTACTTC; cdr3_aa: CASSLEGRGLAWYEQYF
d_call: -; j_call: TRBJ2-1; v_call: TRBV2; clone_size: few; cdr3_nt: TGTGCCATCCAGACGGATTACAATGAGCAGTTCTTC; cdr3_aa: CAIQTDYNEQFF
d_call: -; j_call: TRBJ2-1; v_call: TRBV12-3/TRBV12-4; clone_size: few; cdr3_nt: TGTGCCAGCAGTTTCGACAGGAGGCAGTTCTTC; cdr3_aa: CASSFDRRQFF
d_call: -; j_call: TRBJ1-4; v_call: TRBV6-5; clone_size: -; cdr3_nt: TGTGCCAGCAGGACGACAGCATGGCCCGCGGAAGAAAAACTGTTTTTT; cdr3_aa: CASRTTAWPAEEKLFF
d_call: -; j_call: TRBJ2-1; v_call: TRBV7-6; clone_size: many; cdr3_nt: TGTGCCAGCAGCATGACAGGTTACAATGAGCAGTTCTTC; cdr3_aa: CASSMTGYNEQFF
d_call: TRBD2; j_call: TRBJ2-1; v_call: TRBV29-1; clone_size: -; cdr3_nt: TGCAGCGCACACTTAATCTATCGGCGGGAGGGCGTTGTGGATGAGCAGTTCTTC; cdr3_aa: CSAHLIYRREGVVDEQFF
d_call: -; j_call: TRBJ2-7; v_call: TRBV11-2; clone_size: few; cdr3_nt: TGTGCCAGCAGCCCCGGTCGTCCCTACGAGCAGTACTTC; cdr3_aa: CASSPGRPYEQYF